These 29 T cell receptor beta chains were sequenced from one sample in a study of prognosis after radiotherapy for stage I lung cancer (TCRdb year 2021). Data came from an Illumina HiSeq 3000. Two rounds of multiplex PCR were used to amplify the TCR beta CDR3 region from genomic DNA. The first PCR round used primers specific to each TRBV and TRBJ gene, and the primer sequences were filed in Chinese patent CN105087789A. TCRdb applied fastp at Q25 and MiXCR to the public reads, then kept only in-frame beta chains. Rows matching on CDR3 protein sequence are summarized as one entry with the most common DNA and genes. In all, the sample holds around 30,000 distinct CDR3 sequences, and 34% of those were seen once. Around 17% of the sample lies in the top ten. Material: PBMCs, obtained before or after stereotactic body radiation therapy (not recorded which). These receptors were obtained from a donor aged 50 or older with non-small cell lung cancer.

Turning to this clonotype: Only one base separates this from a far larger clonotype, so it likely reflects a read error. The V and J genes are TRBV6-2 or TRBV6-3 and TRBJ2-5; D call uncertain. Germline-derived CDR1 and CDR2 are MNHEY and SVGEGT. CDR3 length equals 13 residues. The CDR3 nucleotides are TGTGCCAGCAGTTACTCGCGAAAAGATACCCAGTACTTC. Residues: CASSYSRKDTQYF.

This clonotype has ten or more counts. The rearrangement uses TRBV7-9 and TRBJ2-1; D possibly corresponds to TRBD1 (5 bases). The CDR3 loop spans 15 amino acids. The germline V and J ends were trimmed by 4 bases and 0 bases, with 10 bases remaining between them. Germline assignment: CDR1 SEHNR and CDR2 FQNEAQ (reference sequence). The CDR3 sequence: CASSSDTSSYNEQFF. In DNA, the CDR3 is TGTGCCAGCAGCTCGGACACGTCCTCCTACAATGAGCAGTTCTTC.

In its sample, this clonotype was seen many times. The V call is TRBV4-1, the J call TRBJ1-2; no reliable D call. The germline V and J ends were trimmed by 3 bases and 4 bases, with 15 bases remaining between them. The length of the CDR3 is 15 residues. Germline V gene lookup returns CDR1 MGHRA and CDR2 YSYEKL. This chain's CDR3 is CASSHDVGVVYGYTF. In DNA, the CDR3 is TGCGCCAGCAGCCACGACGTTGGGGTGGTCTATGGCTACACCTTC.

For the CDR3, the DNA is TGCAGTGAAAGAGATCGGGTGTCCTCTATTGATACGCAGTATTTT. Amino acids: CSERDRVSSIDTQYF. The V call is TRBV20-1, the J call TRBJ2-3; D is undetermined. CDR1 DFQATT and CDR2 SNEGSKA come from the germline V gene (reference sequence). V was clipped by 7 bases and J by 6 bases, with 23 bases between them. CDR3 length: 15 residues.

V is TRBV6-1 and J is TRBJ1-2; D gene ambiguous. The CDR3 length is 13 residues. Deletions cut 5 bases from V and 3 bases from J, with 10 bases between. CDR1 and CDR2 from the germline V gene are MNHNS and SASEGT. The CDR3 region is CASSPSEHYGYTF. CDR3 coding DNA: TGTGCCAGCAGTCCCTCCGAGCACTATGGCTACACCTTC.

About this clonotype: A much larger clone sits a single nucleotide away, making a read error possible. V usage is TRBV3-1 and J usage is TRBJ2-5, with D possibly being TRBD1 (6 bases). Germline V CDR1 and CDR2: LGHDT, YNNKEL (reference sequence). This CDR3 is built from 13 residues. The CDR3 sequence is CASSRGPQDTQYF. The CDR3, as DNA: TGTGCCAGCAGCCGGGGGCCACAAGATACCCAGTACTTC.

The sample holds many counts of this clonotype. The rearrangement links TRBV6-5 to TRBJ1-3; maybe TRBD1 (5 bases). V was trimmed by 0 bases and J by 3 bases, leaving 6 bases between them. From germline, CDR1 is MNHEY and CDR2 SVGAGI. The CDR3 is 14 residues long. Here the CDR3 reads CASSYSGVGNTIYF. DNA of the CDR3: TGTGCCAGCAGTTACTCGGGGGTTGGAAACACCATATATTTT.

This clonotype was recorded at least ten times. This sequence joins TRBV19 and TRBJ2-5; 9 positions agree with TRBD1. V lost 2 bases, J lost 3 bases, and 1 base stayed unmatched. This CDR3 spans 14 amino acids. CDR1 is LNHDA, CDR2 SQIVND, per germline (reference sequence). This CDR3 is CASSIRTGEETQYF. The CDR3 bases are TGTGCCAGTAGTATAAGGACAGGGGAAGAGACCCAGTACTTC. Together with reference TRBV19 and TRBJ2-5, the CDR3 gives the full variable domain: DGGITQSPKYLFRKEGQNVTLSCEQNLNHDAMYWYRQDPGQGLRLIYYSQIVNDFQKGDIAEGYSVSREKKESFPLTVTSAQKNPTAFYLCASSIRTGEETQYFGPGTRLLVL.

The chain has TRBV6-2 or TRBV6-3 and TRBJ1-2; 7 bases align to TRBD1. The V segment lost 6 bases and the J segment 9 bases; nucleotides outside the gene matches: 13. CDR1 and CDR2 (germline): MNHEY, SVGEGT. This CDR3 has 14 amino acids. The CDR3 coding sequence is TGTGCCAGCAGATTGATAGGGGGCTCATTTTGCTACACCTTC. Its protein is CASRLIGGSFCYTF.

This clonotype was seen at least ten times. The chain uses TRBV20-1 and TRBJ1-1; 11 nucleotides match TRBD1. CDR3 length: 14 amino acids. J was trimmed by 11 bases and V by 1 base; bases with no gene match: 9. In germline, CDR1 is DFQATT, CDR2 SNEGSKA (reference sequence). DNA for the CDR3: TGCAGTGCTAGAGTCGGACAGGGGGCTCTTCCGGCTTTCTTT. As protein: CSARVGQGALPAFF.

The sample holds many counts of this clonotype. The V call is TRBV6-1, the J call TRBJ2-2; 9 nucleotides agree with TRBD1. Germline loops: CDR1 MNHNS, CDR2 SASEGT. With V trimmed by 1 base and J by 3 bases, 0 bases remained unmatched. The length of the CDR3 is 15 residues. CDR3 sequence (DNA): TGTGCCAGCAGTGAAGGGACAGGGGACACCGGGGAGCTGTTTTTT. Translated: CASSEGTGDTGELFF.

Points on this clonotype: This clone may be a read error of a much larger clone one base away. The V call is TRBV6-2 or TRBV6-3, the J call TRBJ1-4; 7 bases are a match to TRBD1. Germline assignment: CDR1 MNHEY and CDR2 SVGEGT. The CDR3 spans 12 residues. The CDR3: CASSFDRAKLVF. The CDR3 DNA sequence: TGTGCCAGCAGTTTCGACAGGGCAAAACTGGTTTTT.

Note on this clonotype: This clone may be a read error of a much larger clone one base away. The CDR3 DNA reads as TGTGCCAGCAGCTGGCGGACCGGGGACTATGGCTACACCTTC. Translation gives CASSWRTGDYGYTF. This chain connects TRBV5-4 to TRBJ1-2; D remains ambiguous. V was cut by 3 bases and J by 3 bases, with 12 bases left in between. This CDR3 is 14 amino acids long. CDR1 SGHNT and CDR2 YYREEE come from the germline V gene (reference sequence).

The gene calls are TRBV27 and TRBJ2-7; weak D call: TRBD2 (6 bases). V lost 7 bases and J lost 7, with 11 bases in between. Germline CDR1 MNHEY, CDR2 SMNVEV (reference sequence). The CDR3 length is 11 residues. CDR3 amino acids: CASIRGTEQYF. CDR3 DNA sequence: TGTGCCAGCATTCGGGGGACGGAGCAGTACTTC.

A remark on this clonotype: The junction shows a germline mismatch at one end, possibly a read error. The CDR3 spells CASSVNPGGGNSHLHF. Here the CDR3 DNA reads TGTGCCAGCAGCGTCAACCCCGGGGGGGGGAATTCACACCTCCACTTT. The J gene is TRBJ1-6, the V gene TRBV6-1, with D possibly being TRBD1 (5 bases). CDR1 and CDR2 (germline): MNHNS, SASEGT. This CDR3 contains 16 residues.

This rearrangement joins TRBV7-8 to TRBJ2-5; D unclear. This CDR3 is built from 16 residues. CDR1 SGHVS and CDR2 FQNEAQ come from the germline V gene. The V end was cut by 5 bases, the J end by 5 bases, with 21 bases between. In DNA form, the CDR3 reads TGTGCCAGCAGCCTCATGGGTCCCTCTATGAGTGAGACCCAGTACTTC. Translating gives CASSLMGPSMSETQYF.

This clonotype was recorded at least ten times. The chain uses TRBV7-2 and TRBJ2-5; maybe TRBD2 (5 bases). The CDR3 is 15 residues long. The germline V gene has CDR1 SGHTA and CDR2 FQGNSA. V was trimmed by 5 bases and J by 2 bases, leaving 15 bases between them. The CDR3 bases are TGTGCCAGCAGCCTCGGGGAGAACCTTCAAGAGACCCAGTACTTC. It codes for CASSLGENLQETQYF.

This clonotype came up many times. The rearrangement joins TRBV20-1 to TRBJ1-4; D not certain. Trimming removed 0 bases from V and 4 bases from J, with 12 bases in between. CDR1 is DFQATT, CDR2 SNEGSKA, per germline (reference sequence). The CDR3 extends over 15 amino acids. The CDR3 DNA reads TGCAGTGCTAGAGATCCCTCGGGAGGTAATGAAAAACTGTTTTTT. It codes for CSARDPSGGNEKLFF.

Ten or more counts support this clonotype. The rearrangement joins TRBV2 to TRBJ2-2; D perhaps matches TRBD1 (5 bases). Trimming pared 8 bases from V and 2 bases from J, leaving 12 bases between. Germline CDR1 is SNHLY and CDR2 is FYNNEI. The CDR3 contains 14 residues. This CDR3 reads CASCVQVNTGELFF. The CDR3, as DNA: TGTGCCAGCTGCGTACAGGTTAACACCGGGGAGCTGTTTTTT. Together with reference TRBV2 and TRBJ2-2, the CDR3 gives the full variable domain: EPEVTQTPSHQVTQMGQEVILRCVPISNHLYFYWYRQILGQKVEFLVSFYNNEISEKSEIFDDQFSVERPDGSNFTLKIRSTKLEDSAMYFCASCVQVNTGELFFGEGSRLTVL.

This clonotype showed up many times. The J gene is TRBJ2-3, the V gene TRBV9, with D uncertain. CDR3 length: 14 amino acids. Trimming left V 4 bases short and J 7 bases short, with 16 bases between. Germline values: CDR1 SGDLS, CDR2 YYNGEE. The CDR3 region is CASSSKRDWNTQYF. The CDR3 bases are TGTGCCAGCAGCAGCAAGCGAGACTGGAATACGCAGTATTTT.

The J gene is TRBJ2-7, the V gene TRBV6-1; D tentatively reads TRBD1 or TRBD2 (5 bases each). This CDR3 region has 15 residues. With 1 base removed from V and 2 bases from J, the gap between germline ends came to 12 bases. Germline V gives CDR1 MNHNS, CDR2 SASEGT. The CDR3 region has the DNA TGTGCCAGCAGTGAAGGGCAGGGAGAAGCCTACGAGCAGTACTTC. Protein product: CASSEGQGEAYEQYF.

V and J are TRBV6-4 and TRBJ2-2; D might be TRBD1 (7 bases). The CDR3 runs 15 residues. The V gene's germline CDR1 is MRHNA and CDR2 SNTAGT. V lost 10 bases and J 10 bases, leaving 25 bases between the germline ends. CDR3 amino acids: CATKPTEGASVELFF. CDR3 in DNA: TGTGCCACCAAACCCACGGAGGGGGCGTCCGTGGAGCTGTTTTTT.

This clonotype is classed as medium-sized. J is TRBJ1-6 and V is TRBV12-3 or TRBV12-4, with TRBD1 identical over 9 bases. V lost 6 bases and J lost 5; bases outside the gene matches: 5. The CDR3 consists of 15 residues. The DNA of the CDR3 is TGTGCCAGCAGGAGGACAGGGGTTAATAATTCACCCCTCCACTTT. Its protein is CASRRTGVNNSPLHF.

This clonotype was counted ten times or more. This chain connects TRBV30 to TRBJ1-2, with D hard to call. The CDR3 totals 13 residues. Germline values: CDR1 GTSNPN, CDR2 SVGIG (reference sequence). V lost 3 bases and J 7 bases, leaving 15 bases between the germline ends. The CDR3 protein is CAWSLKAGIGYTF. The CDR3 DNA is TGTGCCTGGAGCCTTAAGGCAGGAATTGGCTACACCTTC.

Judged by abundance, this clonotype is medium-sized. The rearrangement uses TRBV5-8 and TRBJ2-7; D may be TRBD2 (6 bases). Looked up from germline, CDR1 is SGHTS and CDR2 is YDEGEE. The V and J ends lost 4 bases and 3 bases respectively, with 20 bases between them. There are 16 residues in the CDR3. In DNA form, the CDR3 reads TGTGCCAGCAGCCGCCCCCCCGGGACTGACCTCTACGAGCAGTACTTC. This gives the protein CASSRPPGTDLYEQYF.

In its sample, this clonotype was seen many times. This chain links TRBV30 with TRBJ1-3; 8 bases fit TRBD1. Trimming at V came to 7 bases and at J to 0 bases, leaving 8 bases not matched to a gene. CDR3 size: 15 residues. Germline V CDR1 and CDR2: GTSNPN, SVGIG (reference sequence). CDR3 residues: CASDGQGFSGNTIYF. The CDR3 DNA is TGTGCCTCCGACGGACAGGGTTTCTCTGGAAACACCATATATTTT.

This clonotype was picked up many times. The V call is TRBV7-8, the J call TRBJ2-7; TRBD2 agrees at 8 bases. Germline V gene sequence: CDR1 SGHVS, CDR2 FQNEAQ. J gave up 3 bases and V 6 bases, and 10 bases lay outside the gene matches. The CDR3 runs 15 residues. The CDR3 sequence: CASSTSGSFFYEQYF. The CDR3 region has the DNA TGTGCCAGCAGTACAAGCGGGAGTTTTTTCTACGAGCAGTACTTC.

The sample holds many counts of this clonotype. The chain links TRBV19 to TRBJ1-5; no reliable D call. Per the germline V gene, CDR1 is LNHDA and CDR2 is SQIVND (reference sequence). This CDR3 is 13 amino acids long. V gave up 6 bases and J gave up 8 bases, with 14 bases separating them. Here the CDR3 reads CASREGRMEPQHF. For the CDR3, the DNA is TGTGCCAGTAGGGAGGGCCGAATGGAGCCCCAGCATTTT.

This clonotype showed up many times. The chain combines TRBV2 with TRBJ2-1; 12 bases fit TRBD2. From germline, CDR1 is SNHLY and CDR2 FYNNEI. There are 14 residues in the CDR3. V was clipped by 5 bases and J by 7 bases; unmatched bases: 3. The CDR3 DNA sequence: TGTGCCAGCAGTTTGACTAGCGGGAGAAATGAGCAGTTCTTC. Translated, it gives CASSLTSGRNEQFF.